The 2 T cell receptor beta chains below were found in one sample sequenced in a study of T-cell reconstitution after alpha-beta-depleted transplantation in children. The TCRbeta library incorporated unique molecular identifiers. Using its own MiXCR run on the PCR reads, TCRdb lists one record per CDR3 protein. The sample consists of tens of thousands of distinct CDR3 sequences, around 9.2% of them appearing once. This specimen consisted of PBMCs, mostly from graft donor cells, obtained 60 days after TCRalphabeta/CD19-depleted stem cell transplant. The receptors were gathered from a male patient aged 2 to 9 who had a stem cell transplant for chronic granulomatous disease, so the T cells may come from the graft donor.

This chain links TRBV18 with TRBJ1-4; 8 nucleotides agree with TRBD1. In germline, CDR1 is KGHSH, CDR2 LQKENI. CDR3 length: 20 residues. The V segment lost 3 bases and the J segment 1 base; nucleotides outside the gene matches: 16. The CDR3 loop reads CASSPRRTGRDPGTNEKLFF. CDR3 bases: TGTGCCAGCTCACCCCGGAGGACAGGGCGGGATCCTGGAACTAATGAAAAACTGTTTTTT.

This rearrangement joins TRBV11-1 to TRBJ2-2, with D perhaps being TRBD1 or TRBD2 (5 bases each). Trimming cost V 5 bases and J 5 bases, with 24 bases left between them. CDR1 and CDR2 from the germline V gene are SGHAT and FQDESV (reference sequence). CDR3 length equals 18 residues. CDR3 coding DNA: TGTGCCAGCAGCCCGCCCCTGCCCCCCCCGGGGCCGACCGGGGAGCTGTTTTTT. Translated: CASSPPLPPPGPTGELFF.